The following is a T cell receptor (beta chain) sequence with its context. A J-beta primer mix and a sample-barcoded 5' primer were used in a second PCR of roughly 6 to 12 cycles. TCRdb fed the 5' RACE reads into MiXCR, producing one record per CDR3 protein. This sample has some 370,000 distinct CDR3 sequences, with about 49% found just once. The entry originates in a study of blood T cells in healthy people across ages. V lost 8 bases, J lost 0 bases, and 17 bases lay in between. The CDR3 is 16 amino acids. The source material was blood. The chain uses TRBV12-3 or TRBV12-4 and TRBJ1-5; D not certain. The TCR originated in a man in his fifties or sixties in good health. The CDR3 DNA reads TGTGCCAGCCCGTGGTCAGACACCAATAGCAATCAGCCCCAGCATTTT. This codes for CASPWSDTNSNQPQHF.